This TCR beta chain derives from a study of T cell responses to AZD1222 COVID-19 vaccine. Some clones are missing from TCRdb's copy, which holds only in-frame ones; the method was immunoSEQ multiplex PCR. The data show 150,000 or so clones, with about 92% seen just once and less than 6.5% held by the top ten. Researchers grouped second doses given at about 4 or about 12 weeks into one pool. The CDR3 consists of 14 residues. Trimming removed 5 bases from V and 4 bases from J, with 14 bases in between. From germline, CDR1 is MDHEN and CDR2 SYDVKM. General study results and limits: After two AZD1222 doses, spike-specific TCR breadth and depth rose versus day 0. Distributed over spike, vaccine-associated CD4 TCRs predominated at 160-218 and 743-854. Most donors were white British, females outnumbered males, and clonal diversity was possibly underestimated.

As to this clone: No antigen is known for it.

The source material was peripheral blood, sampled 28 days after the second AZD1222 dose. The chain couples TRBV28 to TRBJ1-2; tentative D call: TRBD1 (6 bases). The receptor was isolated from an adult who received the AZD1222 COVID-19 vaccine. The chain's CDR3 is CASSLGQLGYGYTF. The CDR3 DNA reads TGTGCCAGCAGTCTCGGACAGTTGGGCTATGGCTACACCTTC.